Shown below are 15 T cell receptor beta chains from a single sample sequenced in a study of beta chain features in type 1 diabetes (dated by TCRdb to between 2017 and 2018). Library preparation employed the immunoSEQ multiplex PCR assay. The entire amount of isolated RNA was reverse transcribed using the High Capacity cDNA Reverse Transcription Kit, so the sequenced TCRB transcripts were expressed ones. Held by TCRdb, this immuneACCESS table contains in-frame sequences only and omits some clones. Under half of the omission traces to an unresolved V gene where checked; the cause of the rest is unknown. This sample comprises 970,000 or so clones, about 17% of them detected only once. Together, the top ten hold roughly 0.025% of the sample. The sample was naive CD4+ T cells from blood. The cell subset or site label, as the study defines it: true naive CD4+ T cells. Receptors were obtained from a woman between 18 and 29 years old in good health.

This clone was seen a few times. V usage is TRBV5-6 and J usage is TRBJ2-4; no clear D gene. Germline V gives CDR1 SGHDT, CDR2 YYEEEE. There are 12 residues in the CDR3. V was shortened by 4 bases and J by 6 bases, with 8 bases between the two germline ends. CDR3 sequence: CASSHSANIQYF. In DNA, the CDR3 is TGTGCCAGCAGCCATTCGGCAAACATTCAGTACTTC.

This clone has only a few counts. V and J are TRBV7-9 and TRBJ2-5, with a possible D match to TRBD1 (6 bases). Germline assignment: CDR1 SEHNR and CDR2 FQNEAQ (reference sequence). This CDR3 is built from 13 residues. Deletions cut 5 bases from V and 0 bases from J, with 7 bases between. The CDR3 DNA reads TGTGCCAGCAGCCGGGACAACCAAGAGACCCAGTACTTC. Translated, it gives CASSRDNQETQYF. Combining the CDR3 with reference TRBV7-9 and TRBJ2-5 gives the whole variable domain DTGVSQNPRHKITKRGQNVTFRCDPISEHNRLYWYRQTLGQGPEFLTYFQNEAQLEKSRLLSDRFSAERPKGSFSTLEIQRTEQGDSAMYLCASSRDNQETQYFGPGTRLLVL.

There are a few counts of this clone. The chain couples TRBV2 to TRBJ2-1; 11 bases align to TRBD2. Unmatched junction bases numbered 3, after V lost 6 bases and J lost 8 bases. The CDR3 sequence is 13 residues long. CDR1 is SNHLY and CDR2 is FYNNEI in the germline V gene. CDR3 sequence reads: CASSLAGGYEQFF. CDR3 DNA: TGTGCCAGCAGCCTAGCGGGAGGCTATGAGCAGTTCTTC.

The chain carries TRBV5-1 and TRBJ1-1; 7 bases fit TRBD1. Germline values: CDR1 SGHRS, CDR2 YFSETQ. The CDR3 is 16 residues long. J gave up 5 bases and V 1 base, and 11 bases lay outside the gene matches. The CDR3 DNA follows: TGCGCCAGCAGCTTGCGAGAGAGGGGGCTCGGGACTGAAGCTTTCTTT. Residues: CASSLRERGLGTEAFF. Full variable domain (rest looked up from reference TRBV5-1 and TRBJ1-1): KAGVTQTPRYLIKTRGQQVTLSCSPISGHRSVSWYQQTPGQGLQFLFEYFSETQRNKGNFPGRFSGRQFSNSRSEMNVSTLELGDSALYLCASSLRERGLGTEAFFGQGTRLTVV.

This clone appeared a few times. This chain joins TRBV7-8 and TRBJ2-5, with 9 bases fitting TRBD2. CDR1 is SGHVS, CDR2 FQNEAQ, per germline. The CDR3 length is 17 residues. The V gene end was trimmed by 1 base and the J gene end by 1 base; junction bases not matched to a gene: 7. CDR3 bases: TGTGCCAGCAGCTTAGAGGTCGGCGGGAGGGCCCAAGAGACCCAGTACTTC. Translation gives CASSLEVGGRAQETQYF.

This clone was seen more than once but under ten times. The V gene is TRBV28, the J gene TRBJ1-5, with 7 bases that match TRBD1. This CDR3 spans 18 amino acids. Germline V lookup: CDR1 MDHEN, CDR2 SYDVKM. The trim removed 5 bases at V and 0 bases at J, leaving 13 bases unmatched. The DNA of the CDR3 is TGTGCCAGCAGTACCGGGACAGCTGAACGCTATAGCAATCAGCCCCAGCATTTT. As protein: CASSTGTAERYSNQPQHF.

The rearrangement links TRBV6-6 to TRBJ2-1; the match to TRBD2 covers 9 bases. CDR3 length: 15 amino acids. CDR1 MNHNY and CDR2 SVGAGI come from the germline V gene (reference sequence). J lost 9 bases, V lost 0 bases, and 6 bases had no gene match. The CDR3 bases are TGTGCCAGCAGTTACTCCCGTCAAGCGGGAGGTGAGCAGTTCTTC. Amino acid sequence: CASSYSRQAGGEQFF.

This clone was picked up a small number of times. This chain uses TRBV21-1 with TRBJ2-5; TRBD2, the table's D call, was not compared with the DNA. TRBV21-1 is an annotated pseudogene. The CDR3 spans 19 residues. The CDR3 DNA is TGTGCCAGCAGCAAAGAAATCAGGGGACTAGCGGGAGGTGAAGAGACCCAGTACTTC. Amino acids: CASSKEIRGLAGGEETQYF.

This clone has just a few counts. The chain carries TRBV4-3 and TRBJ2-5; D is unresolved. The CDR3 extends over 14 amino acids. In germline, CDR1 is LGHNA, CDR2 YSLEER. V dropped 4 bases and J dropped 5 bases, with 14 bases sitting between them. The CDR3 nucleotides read TGCGCCAGCAGCCCGCGACCCAACTCCGAGACCCAGTACTTC. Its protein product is CASSPRPNSETQYF.

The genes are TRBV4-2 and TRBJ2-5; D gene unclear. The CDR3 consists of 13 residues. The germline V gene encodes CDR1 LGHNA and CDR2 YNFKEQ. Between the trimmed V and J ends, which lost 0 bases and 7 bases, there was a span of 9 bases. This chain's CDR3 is CASSQEVPGTQYF. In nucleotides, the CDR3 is TGTGCCAGCAGCCAAGAAGTTCCCGGGACCCAGTACTTC.

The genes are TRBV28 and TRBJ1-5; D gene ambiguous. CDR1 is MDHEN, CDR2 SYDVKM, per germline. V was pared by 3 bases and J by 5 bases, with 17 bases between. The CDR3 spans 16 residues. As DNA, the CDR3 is TGTGCCAGCAGTTTGGGCCGCGGGCTCGGGGATCAGCCCCAGCATTTT. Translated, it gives CASSLGRGLGDQPQHF. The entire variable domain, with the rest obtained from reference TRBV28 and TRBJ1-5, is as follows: DVKVTQSSRYLVKRTGEKVFLECVQDMDHENMFWYRQDPGLGLRLIYFSYDVKMKEKGDIPEGYSVSREKKERFSLILESASTNQTSMYLCASSLGRGLGDQPQHFGDGTRLSIL.

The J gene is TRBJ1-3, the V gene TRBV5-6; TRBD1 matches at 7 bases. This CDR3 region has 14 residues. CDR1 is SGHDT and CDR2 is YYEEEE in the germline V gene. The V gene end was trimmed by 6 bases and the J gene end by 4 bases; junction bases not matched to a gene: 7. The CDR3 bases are TGTGCCAGCAAGAGACAGGGTTCAGGAAACACCATATATTTT. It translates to CASKRQGSGNTIYF. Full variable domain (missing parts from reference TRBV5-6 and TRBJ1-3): DAGVTQSPTHLIKTRGQQVTLRCSPKSGHDTVSWYQQALGQGPQFIFQYYEEEERQRGNFPDRFSGHQFPNYSSELNVNALLLGDSALYLCASKRQGSGNTIYFGEGSWLTVV.

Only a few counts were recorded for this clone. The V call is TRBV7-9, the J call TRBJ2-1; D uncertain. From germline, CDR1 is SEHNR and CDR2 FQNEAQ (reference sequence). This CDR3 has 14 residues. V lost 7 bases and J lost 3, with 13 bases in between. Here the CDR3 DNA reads TGTGCCAGCACAATAGACCTAAACTACAATGAGCAGTTCTTC. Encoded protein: CASTIDLNYNEQFF. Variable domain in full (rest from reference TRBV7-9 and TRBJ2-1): DTGVSQNPRHKITKRGQNVTFRCDPISEHNRLYWYRQTLGQGPEFLTYFQNEAQLEKSRLLSDRFSAERPKGSFSTLEIQRTEQGDSAMYLCASTIDLNYNEQFFGPGTRLTVL.

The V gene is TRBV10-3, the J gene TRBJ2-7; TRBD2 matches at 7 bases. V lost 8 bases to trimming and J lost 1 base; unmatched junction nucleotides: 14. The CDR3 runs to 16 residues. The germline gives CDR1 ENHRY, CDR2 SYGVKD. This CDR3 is CAIPMGRDPRSYEQYF. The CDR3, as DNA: TGTGCCATCCCTATGGGGAGGGACCCGAGGTCCTACGAGCAGTACTTC.

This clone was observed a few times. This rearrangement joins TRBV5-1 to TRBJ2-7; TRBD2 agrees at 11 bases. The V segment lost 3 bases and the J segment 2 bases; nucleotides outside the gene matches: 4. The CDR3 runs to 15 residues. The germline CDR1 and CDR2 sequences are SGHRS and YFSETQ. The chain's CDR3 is CASSYTSGSAYEQYF. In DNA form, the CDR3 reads TGCGCCAGCAGCTACACTAGCGGGAGTGCCTACGAGCAGTACTTC.